What follows describes a single T cell receptor beta chain. The antigen is unknown. This sample is drawn from a study of T cell responses to AZD1222 COVID-19 vaccine. The method was immunoSEQ multiplex PCR; TCRdb's version includes in-frame clones alone and lacks a portion of them. The table lists approximately 120,000 clones, roughly 90% of them singletons. Study-wide points: Researchers took repertoire samples only after the peak T cell response had come.

Germline CDR1 MNHEY, CDR2 SMNVEV (reference sequence). This CDR3 comprises 16 residues. V was pared by 6 bases and J by 4 bases, with 18 bases between. The TCR sequence derives from an adult in good health. The V and J genes are TRBV27 and TRBJ2-2; D may match TRBD1 or TRBD2 (6 bases each). The source was peripheral blood, collected on day 0 of AZD1222 vaccination. The CDR3 spells CASSLGRGLGTGELFF. The CDR3 DNA follows: TGTGCCAGCAGCCTCGGTCGGGGGCTGGGCACCGGGGAGCTGTTTTTT.